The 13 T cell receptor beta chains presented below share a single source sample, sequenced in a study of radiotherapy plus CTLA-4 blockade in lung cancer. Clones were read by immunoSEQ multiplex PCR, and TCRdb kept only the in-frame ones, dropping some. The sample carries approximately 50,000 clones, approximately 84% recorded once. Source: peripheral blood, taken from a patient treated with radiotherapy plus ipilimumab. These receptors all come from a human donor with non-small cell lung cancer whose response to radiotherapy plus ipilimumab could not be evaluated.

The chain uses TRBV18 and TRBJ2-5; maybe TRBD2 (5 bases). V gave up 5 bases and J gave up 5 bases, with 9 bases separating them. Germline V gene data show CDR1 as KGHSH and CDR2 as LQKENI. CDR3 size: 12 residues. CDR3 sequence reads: CASSGLLETQYF. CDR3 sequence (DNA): TGTGCCAGCTCAGGACTGTTGGAGACCCAGTACTTC. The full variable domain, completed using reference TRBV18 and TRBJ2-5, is NAGVMQNPRHLVRRRGQEARLRCSPMKGHSHVYWYRQLPEEGLKFMVYLQKENIIDESGMPKERFSAEFPKEGPSILRIQQVVRGDSAAYFCASSGLLETQYFGPGTRLLVL.

CDR3 sequence: CASSLAYETQYF. CDR3 DNA: TGTGCCAGCAGCTTGGCCTATGAGACCCAGTACTTC. The chain is built from TRBV5-5 and TRBJ2-5; D is unresolved. The V end lost 0 bases, the J end lost 5 bases, and 5 bases lay between the germline ends. CDR1 and CDR2 (germline): SGHKS, YYEKEE (reference sequence). The CDR3 contains 12 residues.

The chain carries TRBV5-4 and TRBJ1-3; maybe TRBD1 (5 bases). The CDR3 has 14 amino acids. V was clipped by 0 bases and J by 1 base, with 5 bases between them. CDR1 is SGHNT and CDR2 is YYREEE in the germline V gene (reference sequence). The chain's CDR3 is CASSLAGSGNTIYF. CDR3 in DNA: TGTGCCAGCAGCTTGGCAGGGTCTGGAAACACCATATATTTT.

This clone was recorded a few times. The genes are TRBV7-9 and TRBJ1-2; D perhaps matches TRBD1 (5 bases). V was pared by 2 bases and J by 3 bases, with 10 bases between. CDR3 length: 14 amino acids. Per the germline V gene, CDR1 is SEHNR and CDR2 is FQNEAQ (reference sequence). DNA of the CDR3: TGTGCCAGCAGCTTACAGGGTTTGGACTATGGCTACACCTTC. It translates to CASSLQGLDYGYTF.

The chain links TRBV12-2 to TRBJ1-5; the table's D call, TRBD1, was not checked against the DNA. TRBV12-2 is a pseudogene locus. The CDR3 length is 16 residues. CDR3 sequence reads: CASRLEGPQTSQPQHF. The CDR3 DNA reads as TGTGCAAGTCGCTTAGAAGGTCCTCAGACAAGTCAGCCCCAGCATTTT.

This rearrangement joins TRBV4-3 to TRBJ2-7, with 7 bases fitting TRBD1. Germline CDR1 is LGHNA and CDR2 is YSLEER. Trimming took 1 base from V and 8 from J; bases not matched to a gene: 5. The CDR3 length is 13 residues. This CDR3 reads CASSQGQGLQQYF. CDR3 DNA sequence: TGCGCCAGCAGCCAAGGACAGGGCCTACAGCAGTACTTC.

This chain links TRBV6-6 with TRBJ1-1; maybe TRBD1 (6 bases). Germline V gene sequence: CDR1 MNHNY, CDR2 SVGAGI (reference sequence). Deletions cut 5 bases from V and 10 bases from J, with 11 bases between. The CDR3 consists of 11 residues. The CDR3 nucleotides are TGTGCCAGCAGTCGACAGGCGGGAGCTTTCTTT. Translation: CASSRQAGAFF.

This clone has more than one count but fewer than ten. In nucleotides, the CDR3 is TGTGCCAGCAGCCCGCTGGCGGGGGGGCCGACCGGGGAGCTGTTTTTT. Translating gives CASSPLAGGPTGELFF. The genes are TRBV7-9 and TRBJ2-2; 9 positions match TRBD2. V shed 5 bases, J shed 5 bases, and the junction held 9 bases outside the gene matches. Per the germline V gene, CDR1 is SEHNR and CDR2 is FQNEAQ (reference sequence). This CDR3 has 16 residues.

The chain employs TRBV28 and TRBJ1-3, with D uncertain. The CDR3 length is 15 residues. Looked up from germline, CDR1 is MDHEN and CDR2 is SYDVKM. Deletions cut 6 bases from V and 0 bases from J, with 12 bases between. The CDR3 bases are TGTGCCAGCAGCCCGTGGGCCCTCTCTGGAAACACCATATATTTT. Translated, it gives CASSPWALSGNTIYF.

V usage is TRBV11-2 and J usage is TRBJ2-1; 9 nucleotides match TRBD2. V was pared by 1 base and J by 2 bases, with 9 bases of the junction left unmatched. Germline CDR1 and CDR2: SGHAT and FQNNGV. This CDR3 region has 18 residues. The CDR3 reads CASSLGVAGEGPYNEQFF. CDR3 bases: TGTGCCAGCAGCTTAGGGGTAGCGGGAGAGGGTCCCTACAATGAGCAGTTCTTC.

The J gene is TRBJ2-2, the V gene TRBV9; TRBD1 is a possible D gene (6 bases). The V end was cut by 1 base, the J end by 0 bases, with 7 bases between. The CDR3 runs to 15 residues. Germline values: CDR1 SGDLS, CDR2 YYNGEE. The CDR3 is CASSVTGSNTGELFF. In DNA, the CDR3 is TGTGCCAGCAGCGTAACAGGGTCGAACACCGGGGAGCTGTTTTTT.

CDR3 in DNA: TGTGCCATCAGTGACAGGAATAATTCACCCCTCCACTTT. Amino acid sequence: CAISDRNNSPLHF. The rearrangement joins TRBV10-3 to TRBJ1-6, with D unclear. CDR1 and CDR2 from the germline V gene are ENHRY and SYGVKD. CDR3 size: 13 residues. The germline V and J ends were trimmed by 3 bases and 5 bases, with 5 bases remaining between them.

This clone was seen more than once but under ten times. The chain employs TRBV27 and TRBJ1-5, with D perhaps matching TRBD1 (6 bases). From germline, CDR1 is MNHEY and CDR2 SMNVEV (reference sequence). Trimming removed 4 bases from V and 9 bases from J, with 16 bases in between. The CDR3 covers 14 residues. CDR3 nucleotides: TGTGCCAGCAGTTCCCTCCAGGGGATTGGGCCCCAGCATTTT. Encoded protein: CASSSLQGIGPQHF.